This entry lists 20 T cell receptor beta chains sequenced from one sample in a study of blood T cell repertoires in COVID-19. Data came from immunoSEQ multiplex PCR; TCRdb stores just in-frame clones and leaves some out. The sample consists of approximately 230,000 clones, over 70% of them appearing once. Sequenced sample: peripheral blood. The receptors come from an elderly man with acute or convalescent COVID-19.

The chain joins TRBV6-5 to TRBJ1-2; the match to TRBD1 covers 9 bases. The V segment lost 6 bases and the J segment 4 bases; nucleotides outside the gene matches: 9. Germline V CDR1 and CDR2: MNHEY, SVGAGI. This CDR3 spans 15 amino acids. In DNA, the CDR3 is TGTGCCAGCAGAACACAGGGGGCGCTGGGCTATGGCTACACCTTC. Protein product: CASRTQGALGYGYTF.

The chain couples TRBV5-6 to TRBJ1-4, with a weak D call TRBD1 (6 bases). V lost 4 bases and J 7 bases, leaving 17 bases between the germline ends. From germline, CDR1 is SGHDT and CDR2 YYEEEE. This CDR3 is built from 15 residues. The CDR3 nucleotides read TGTGCCAGCAGCCCGTTCGGGGGGCCAGGTGAAAAACTGTTTTTT. Translated, it gives CASSPFGGPGEKLFF.

The chain employs TRBV2 and TRBJ1-2, with 8 bases aligning to TRBD1. V trimming: 6 bases; J trimming: 0 bases; junction bases outside the gene matches: 6. This CDR3 spans 15 amino acids. CDR1 and CDR2 from the germline V gene are SNHLY and FYNNEI. CDR3 in DNA: TGTGCCAGCAGAAAAGACAGGGGCCCTAACTATGGCTACACCTTC. Its protein product is CASRKDRGPNYGYTF.

This clone was detected only once. As DNA, the CDR3 is TGTGCCATCAGTGGAGGGGGATCTGGAAACACCATATATTTT. The encoded protein is CAISGGGSGNTIYF. V gene TRBV10-3 combines with J gene TRBJ1-3; D might be TRBD1 (6 bases). There are 14 residues in the CDR3. Trimming removed 4 bases from V and 1 base from J, with 8 bases in between. Germline V CDR1 and CDR2: ENHRY, SYGVKD.

The genes are TRBV19 and TRBJ1-2; TRBD1 matches at 10 bases. Unmatched junction bases numbered 8, after V lost 4 bases and J lost 6 bases. The CDR3 consists of 15 residues. The germline CDR1 and CDR2 sequences are LNHDA and SQIVND (reference sequence). DNA of the CDR3: TGTGCCAGTAGTACCTGGGACAGGGGACCGGATGGCTACACCTTC. It is translated as CASSTWDRGPDGYTF.

In the case of this clone: One junction end disagrees with the germline gene, perhaps due to a read error. The chain combines TRBV7-8 with TRBJ1-4, with 9 bases matching TRBD1. This CDR3 is 17 amino acids long. Looked up from germline, CDR1 is SGHVS and CDR2 is FQNEAQ. CDR3: CASSFISLTGGNDKLFF. CDR3 coding DNA: TGTGCCAGCAGCTTCATTAGCTTGACAGGGGGGAATGACAAACTGTTTTTT.

The V call is TRBV27, the J call TRBJ1-6; D is perhaps TRBD1 (6 bases). The CDR3 length is 14 residues. V lost 3 bases, J lost 10 bases, and 13 bases lay in between. Germline V gives CDR1 MNHEY, CDR2 SMNVEV (reference sequence). The CDR3 region has the DNA TGTGCCAGCAGTTTTCGGGGGGCCGGATCACCCCTCCACTTT. Protein product: CASSFRGAGSPLHF.

V gene TRBV29-1 combines with J gene TRBJ1-5; TRBD1 is a possible D gene (6 bases). The V gene's germline CDR1 is SQVTM and CDR2 ANQGSEA. CDR3 size: 12 residues. V was clipped by 7 bases and J by 6 bases, with 13 bases between them. CDR3 in amino acids: CSARTETQPQHF. The CDR3 nucleotides are TGCAGCGCCAGGACAGAAACTCAGCCCCAGCATTTT.

J is TRBJ2-5 and V is TRBV30; no clear D. Germline-derived CDR1 and CDR2 are GTSNPN and SVGIG (reference sequence). Trimming stripped 0 bases from V and 5 bases from J, with 16 bases between. The CDR3 is made up of 15 amino acids. In nucleotides, the CDR3 is TGTGCCTGGAGTGTACAGCAGAACGTCCAGGAGACCCAGTACTTC. It codes for CAWSVQQNVQETQYF. Drawing the rest from reference TRBV30 and TRBJ2-5, the complete variable domain is SQTIHQWPATLVQPVGSPLSLECTVEGTSNPNLYWYRQAAGRGLQLLFYSVGIGQISSEVPQNLSASRPQDRQFILSSKKLLLSDSGFYLCAWSVQQNVQETQYFGPGTRLLVL.

The chain is built from TRBV29-1 and TRBJ1-2; D ambiguous. Germline-derived CDR1 and CDR2 are SQVTM and ANQGSEA. This CDR3 has 10 amino acids. Trimming stripped 7 bases from V and 7 bases from J, with 10 bases between. CDR3 nucleotides: TGCAGCGCCGGTGAGGCTGGCTACACCTTC. This gives the protein CSAGEAGYTF.

The chain links TRBV5-1 to TRBJ2-2; the match to TRBD2 covers 9 bases. This CDR3 has 15 residues. The J segment lost 4 bases and the V segment lost 3 bases, leaving 4 bases of the junction unmatched. Per the germline V gene, CDR1 is SGHRS and CDR2 is YFSETQ. The CDR3 here is CASSSGLAGTGELFF. CDR3 DNA: TGCGCCAGCAGCTCGGGACTAGCAGGCACCGGGGAGCTGTTTTTT.

This clone was seen a few times. The V call is TRBV15, the J call TRBJ1-1; 7 bases agree with TRBD1. CDR1 LNHNV and CDR2 YYDKDF come from the germline V gene (reference sequence). The V segment lost 3 bases and the J segment 5 bases; nucleotides outside the gene matches: 6. The CDR3 loop spans 14 amino acids. The CDR3 loop reads CATSSGRGYTEAFF. CDR3 bases: TGTGCCACCAGCAGCGGCAGGGGGTATACTGAAGCTTTCTTT.

This clone has just a few counts. J is TRBJ2-7 and V is TRBV5-1; TRBD2 aligns across 10 bases. This CDR3 contains 15 residues. V was pared by 0 bases and J by 7 bases, with 7 bases of the junction left unmatched. The germline V gene has CDR1 SGHRS and CDR2 YFSETQ. The CDR3 nucleotides are TGCGCCAGCAGCTTGGCCCTAGCGGGAGTGGGAGAGCAGTACTTC. Amino acid sequence: CASSLALAGVGEQYF.

The chain employs TRBV7-3 and TRBJ2-1; 13 nucleotides match TRBD2. This CDR3 has 18 amino acids. V shed 2 bases, J shed 7 bases, and the junction held 11 bases outside the gene matches. The germline gives CDR1 SGHTA, CDR2 FQGTGA. In nucleotides, the CDR3 is TGTGCCAGCAGCTTATCAGCCCCGTTGACTAGCGGGAGGAATGAGCAGTTCTTC. This codes for CASSLSAPLTSGRNEQFF.

The rearrangement links TRBV2 to TRBJ1-6; 10 bases line up with TRBD1. J lost 8 bases, V lost 0 bases, and 4 bases had no gene match. Germline V gene lookup returns CDR1 SNHLY and CDR2 FYNNEI. There are 16 residues in the CDR3. The CDR3 region is CASSEAAGTGDSPLHF. The CDR3 region has the DNA TGTGCCAGCAGTGAAGCGGCCGGGACAGGGGATTCACCCCTCCACTTT. The whole variable domain, filled in from reference TRBV2 and TRBJ1-6, reads EPEVTQTPSHQVTQMGQEVILRCVPISNHLYFYWYRQILGQKVEFLVSFYNNEISEKSEIFDDQFSVERPDGSNFTLKIRSTKLEDSAMYFCASSEAAGTGDSPLHFGNGTRLTVT.

V usage is TRBV27 and J usage is TRBJ2-4, with D perhaps TRBD1 (5 bases). The germline V gene has CDR1 MNHEY and CDR2 SMNVEV (reference sequence). Between the trimmed V and J ends, which lost 2 bases and 7 bases, there was a span of 12 bases. The CDR3 length is 14 residues. CDR3 sequence reads: CASSLTAGRNIQYF. CDR3 nucleotide sequence: TGTGCCAGCAGTTTAACGGCAGGGCGGAACATTCAGTACTTC.

As concerns this clone: Other DNA sequences in this sample translate to the same CDR3. The V and J genes are TRBV5-1 and TRBJ2-5, with 16 positions matching TRBD2. Losses at the gene ends were 4 bases for V and 5 bases for J; bases not matched to a gene: 5. The length of the CDR3 is 16 residues. CDR1 is SGHRS and CDR2 is YFSETQ in the germline V gene. The CDR3 DNA is TGCGCCAGCAGCCCGGGACTAGCGGGGGGGCAGGAGACCCAGTACTTC. Amino acids: CASSPGLAGGQETQYF.

The rearrangement uses TRBV7-9 and TRBJ1-1, with D hard to call. CDR1 and CDR2 (germline): SEHNR, FQNEAQ (reference sequence). CDR3 length: 11 amino acids. V lost 2 bases and J lost 6, with 4 bases in between. CDR3 DNA sequence: TGTGCCAGCAGCTTATACTCTGAAGCTTTCTTT. Its translation is CASSLYSEAFF.

This rearrangement joins TRBV7-9 to TRBJ1-2; the D is unclear. V shed 6 bases and J shed 3 bases, with 5 bases lying between them. The CDR3 runs to 11 residues. Germline CDR1 SEHNR, CDR2 FQNEAQ (reference sequence). The CDR3 bases are TGTGCCAGCAGTGAGGACTATGGCTACACCTTC. As protein: CASSEDYGYTF.

This clone was counted a single time. The V call is TRBV24-1, the J call TRBJ1-5; a weak D match, TRBD1 (5 bases). Trimming cost V 5 bases and J 4 bases, with 11 bases left between them. The CDR3 has 14 amino acids. CDR1 and CDR2 from the germline V gene are KGHDR and SFDVKD. The CDR3 protein is CATSGGRDNQPQHF. CDR3 nucleotide sequence: TGTGCCACCAGTGGGGGCAGGGATAATCAGCCCCAGCATTTT.